Presented here are 17 T cell receptor beta chains from one specimen sequenced in a study of vaccination and CD4 T cells after COVID-19. At the Johns Hopkins FTIC core, DNA taken from cultured CD4+ T cells was sequenced by way of the Oncomine TCR Beta short-read assay. A single record per CDR3 protein comes from TCRdb applying MiXCR to the PCR reads. The repertoire consists of about 10,000 distinct CDR3 sequences, with around 58% occurring once and the leading ten covering around 21%. Their antigens remain unidentified. Treatment: roughly ten-day PBMC culture with coronavirus spike peptide pools or control peptides (ViraFEST assay). The sequencing input was CD4+ T cells from blood, cultured in vitro. Receptors originate from a human donor who had recovered from COVID-19.

This clonotype turned up a few times. The chain has TRBV7-2 and TRBJ1-5; no reliable D call. With 3 bases removed from V and 5 bases from J, the gap between germline ends came to 8 bases. CDR1 and CDR2 (germline): SGHTA, FQGNSA. The CDR3 loop spans 13 amino acids. The DNA for the CDR3 is TGTGCCAGCAGCTTCGACGCAGATCAGCCCCAGCATTTT. The encoded protein is CASSFDADQPQHF.

J is TRBJ1-5 and V is TRBV20-1; possibly TRBD1 for D (5 bases). Germline CDR1 DFQATT, CDR2 SNEGSKA (reference sequence). Trimming took off 3 bases at V and 7 bases at J, with 16 bases between the two ends. The CDR3 runs 14 residues. The CDR3 region has the DNA TGCAGTGCTAGCCAGGGCCCGGTGGGGCAGCCCCAGCATTTT. Protein product: CSASQGPVGQPQHF.

Only a few counts were recorded for this clonotype. The chain carries TRBV6-1 and TRBJ1-2; 7 bases align to TRBD1. The CDR3 covers 14 residues. CDR1 MNHNS and CDR2 SASEGT come from the germline V gene. Trimming removed 6 bases from V and 4 bases from J; junction bases left unmatched: 8. The CDR3 DNA sequence: TGTGCCAGCAGGGCCACCGACAGGGCCTATGGCTACACCTTC. Amino acids: CASRATDRAYGYTF.

The V gene is TRBV2, the J gene TRBJ2-6; D gene ambiguous. V was trimmed by 4 bases and J by 1 base, leaving 11 bases between them. Per germline, CDR1 SNHLY and CDR2 FYNNEI. The CDR3 is 16 residues long. For the CDR3, the DNA is TGTGCCAGCAGTGTGGCAGGTCCATCTGGGGCCAACGTCCTGACTTTC. Amino acids: CASSVAGPSGANVLTF.

This rearrangement joins TRBV19 to TRBJ1-6; TRBD1 is a possible D gene (5 bases). CDR3 size: 14 residues. Germline CDR1 reads LNHDA; CDR2 reads SQIVND (reference sequence). Trimming shortened V by 7 bases and J by 7 bases, and 14 bases separated the two germline ends. CDR3 bases: TGTGCCAGTATCGATACGGGACGGAATTCACCCCTCCACTTT. This gives the protein CASIDTGRNSPLHF.

The V call is TRBV28, the J call TRBJ2-2; possibly TRBD2 for D (6 bases). The V and J ends lost 7 bases and 0 bases respectively, with 12 bases between them. Germline V lookup: CDR1 MDHEN, CDR2 SYDVKM. This CDR3 contains 15 residues. The CDR3: CASTSWGANTGELFF. Here the CDR3 DNA reads TGTGCCAGCACGTCCTGGGGGGCGAACACCGGGGAGCTGTTTTTT.

The chain links TRBV5-4 to TRBJ1-2, with TRBD1 matching 9 bases. Trimming took 2 bases from V and 3 from J; bases not matched to a gene: 5. From germline, CDR1 is SGHNT and CDR2 YYREEE (reference sequence). This CDR3 region has 15 residues. As DNA, the CDR3 is TGTGCCAGCAGCTTATCCGGGACAGGGCACTATGGCTACACCTTC. Amino acid sequence: CASSLSGTGHYGYTF.

This clonotype was counted between two and nine times. The chain is built from TRBV19 and TRBJ2-1; 13 positions agree with TRBD2. The CDR3 totals 18 residues. Losses at the gene ends were 6 bases for V and 7 bases for J; bases not matched to a gene: 15. Germline V CDR1 and CDR2: LNHDA, SQIVND (reference sequence). The CDR3 DNA reads TGTGCCAGTAGAAAACCCCGACTAGCGGGAGGTCCCCTGAATGAGCAGTTCTTC. Its translation is CASRKPRLAGGPLNEQFF. The full variable domain, completed using reference TRBV19 and TRBJ2-1, is DGGITQSPKYLFRKEGQNVTLSCEQNLNHDAMYWYRQDPGQGLRLIYYSQIVNDFQKGDIAEGYSVSREKKESFPLTVTSAQKNPTAFYLCASRKPRLAGGPLNEQFFGPGTRLTVL.

This clonotype was observed a handful of times. The chain couples TRBV6-1 to TRBJ2-3; D is undetermined. The CDR3 consists of 15 residues. V lost 1 base and J lost 8, with 16 bases in between. Germline CDR1 reads MNHNS; CDR2 reads SASEGT. The CDR3 region has the DNA TGTGCCAGCAGTGAAGGGTTTACCGCCCCCGTTACGCAGTATTTT. As protein: CASSEGFTAPVTQYF.

V and J are TRBV10-2 and TRBJ1-6, with D unclear. CDR3 length: 14 residues. From germline, CDR1 is WSHSY and CDR2 SAAADI. Trimming cost V 6 bases and J 9 bases, with 15 bases left between them. CDR3 in amino acids: CASSPSDMGSPLHF. As DNA, the CDR3 is TGCGCCAGCAGCCCCAGTGACATGGGTTCACCCCTCCACTTT.

The genes are TRBV6-1 and TRBJ1-2; TRBD1 matches at 7 bases. The CDR3 has 13 amino acids. Germline values: CDR1 MNHNS, CDR2 SASEGT. V shed 5 bases, J shed 4 bases, and the junction held 4 bases outside the gene matches. This CDR3 reads CASSNDRAYGYTF. CDR3 nucleotide sequence: TGTGCCAGCAGTAACGACAGGGCCTATGGCTACACCTTC.

This chain uses TRBV2 with TRBJ2-5, with 8 positions matching TRBD1. The germline V gene encodes CDR1 SNHLY and CDR2 FYNNEI. The CDR3 runs 14 residues. With V trimmed by 4 bases and J by 10 bases, 11 bases remained unmatched. The CDR3 coding sequence is TGTGCCAGCAGTGCCCGAGGACAGGGTAGTGGCCAGTACTTC. It is translated as CASSARGQGSGQYF. The complete variable domain, with remaining parts taken from reference TRBV2 and TRBJ2-5, reads EPEVTQTPSHQVTQMGQEVILRCVPISNHLYFYWYRQILGQKVEFLVSFYNNEISEKSEIFDDQFSVERPDGSNFTLKIRSTKLEDSAMYFCASSARGQGSGQYFGPGTRLLVL.

In its sample, this clonotype was seen a few times. The genes are TRBV11-3 and TRBJ2-3; D not resolved. V gave up 6 bases and J gave up 0 bases, with 4 bases separating them. CDR1 is SGHNT, CDR2 YENEEA, per germline. The CDR3 runs 12 residues. The CDR3: CASRHSTDTQYF. As DNA, the CDR3 is TGTGCCAGCAGGCATAGCACAGATACGCAGTATTTT. Based on the CDR3 plus reference TRBV11-3 and TRBJ2-3, the full variable domain is EAGVVQSPRYKIIEKKQPVAFWCNPISGHNTLYWYLQNLGQGPELLIRYENEEAVDDSQLPKDRFSAERLKGVDSTLKIQPAELGDSAVYLCASRHSTDTQYFGPGTRLTVL.

The chain links TRBV15 to TRBJ2-7, with 7 bases aligning to TRBD1. The V gene end was trimmed by 9 bases and the J gene end by 6 bases; junction bases not matched to a gene: 8. CDR1 and CDR2 (germline): LNHNV, YYDKDF (reference sequence). The CDR3 consists of 12 residues. CDR3 residues: CATGNRGSEQYF. In DNA form, the CDR3 reads TGTGCCACTGGTAACAGGGGTTCCGAGCAGTACTTC. Full variable domain (remainder filled in from reference TRBV15 and TRBJ2-7): DAMVIQNPRYQVTQFGKPVTLSCSQTLNHNVMYWYQQKSSQAPKLLFHYYDKDFNNEADTPDNFQSRRPNTSFCFLDIRSPGLGDTAMYLCATGNRGSEQYFGPGTRLTVT.

In its sample, this clonotype was seen a few times. The V gene is TRBV18, the J gene TRBJ2-5; D may be TRBD1 (6 bases). Trimming left V 4 bases short and J 5 bases short, with 20 bases between. CDR1 KGHSH and CDR2 LQKENI come from the germline V gene. This CDR3 has 16 residues. The CDR3 spells CASSLQEVGGAETQYF. CDR3 coding DNA: TGTGCCAGCTCACTCCAGGAGGTTGGGGGCGCGGAGACCCAGTACTTC.

A few counts support this clonotype. The J gene is TRBJ2-6, the V gene TRBV28, with D perhaps matching TRBD2 (5 bases). In germline, CDR1 is MDHEN, CDR2 SYDVKM. V lost 9 bases and J lost 4, with 16 bases in between. The CDR3 consists of 15 residues. CDR3 sequence (DNA): TGTGCCAGTCGAACTCCGGGGTCCGGGGCCAACGTCCTGACTTTC. Translated: CASRTPGSGANVLTF.

The chain has TRBV7-6 and TRBJ1-3, with 7 bases that match TRBD1. In germline, CDR1 is SGHVS, CDR2 FNYEAQ. The CDR3 contains 15 residues. The J segment lost 2 bases and the V segment lost 5 bases, leaving 6 bases of the junction unmatched. CDR3 residues: CASSRQGLTGNTIYF. The CDR3 DNA is TGTGCCAGCAGCCGACAGGGTCTTACTGGAAACACCATATATTTT.